This T cell receptor beta chain was observed in a study of blood T cell repertoires in COVID-19 (dated by TCRdb to 2018 to 2021). For the wider study: Samples covering the acute and convalescent phases of COVID-19 were provided by collaborators in the United States, Italy and Spain. The material from the prospective study consisted of cDNA or gDNA derived from T cells, B-cell-depleted T cells, or PBMCs. The dataset comprised deeply sampled blood TCRbeta repertoires from subjects exposed to, actively infected with, or recovered from COVID-19. The repertoires were released in a freely available public database intended as a resource for research on the immune response to SARS-CoV-2. The samples were drawn from two sources: the first 160 participants of the ongoing ImmuneRACE study, and 1,254 subjects contributed by 6 global collaborators. Nearly every sample came with metadata listing a de-identified subject ID, COVID-19 status, age in years and sex. Where available, HLA class I and class II types were taken from metadata supplied by the sample provider and were not determined by assay-based typing. Study-wide conclusions, independent of this receptor: The amount of clinical and demographic metadata varied by source and participant and was provided uncurated.

The table lists this clone with a count of one. The clone's antigen remains unknown. The record has no base qualities; no much larger clone is one base away. TCRbeta CDR3 regions were amplified from genomic DNA using the immunoSEQ Assay, a bias-controlled multiplex PCR. The original methods were these. The number of nucleated cells in each sample was estimated from the amplification of reference gene primers within the assay. Sequence reads were collapsed and filtered to measure the absolute abundance of every unique TCRbeta CDR3 rearrangement. For each sample, productive Simpson clonality was calculated by taking the square root of Simpson's diversity index across productive rearrangements. TCRdb mirrors the immuneACCESS table, restricted to in-frame sequences. Some clones are absent from its copies; in checked studies, under half trace to an unresolved V gene, and the reason for the others is unknown. D and trimming come from the DNA, and the V and J calls and clone size come from that table. The sample has 120,000 to 150,000 clones on record, 89% of them singletons. The ten biggest clones cover about 1.5% of the sample.

The germline V gene (reference sequence) sets CDR1 to LGHDT and CDR2 to YNNKEL. Compared with germline, V lacks 4 bases and J lacks 4 bases; bases without a gene match: 7. The CDR3, cysteine through phenylalanine, is 16 amino acids long. Kept here is only the CDR3 DNA, which spans 48 bases and is read in frame from base 1. Collaborating institutions collected whole blood in K2EDTA tubes following their own protocols. For TCRbeta analysis, collaborators shipped samples as frozen whole blood, isolated PBMCs, or DNA extracted from either of those sample types. The source material was peripheral blood. The source of this sequence is a human donor in a cohort sampled during active COVID-19. The rearrangement combines TRBV3-1 (or the pseudogene TRBV3-2) with TRBJ2-5; 12 middle bases align to TRBD2. The CDR3 here reads CASSLPSGGAPETQYF. The nucleotide sequence is given as TGTGCCAGCAGCCTCCCTAGCGGGGGGGCCCCAGAGACCCAGTACTTC.